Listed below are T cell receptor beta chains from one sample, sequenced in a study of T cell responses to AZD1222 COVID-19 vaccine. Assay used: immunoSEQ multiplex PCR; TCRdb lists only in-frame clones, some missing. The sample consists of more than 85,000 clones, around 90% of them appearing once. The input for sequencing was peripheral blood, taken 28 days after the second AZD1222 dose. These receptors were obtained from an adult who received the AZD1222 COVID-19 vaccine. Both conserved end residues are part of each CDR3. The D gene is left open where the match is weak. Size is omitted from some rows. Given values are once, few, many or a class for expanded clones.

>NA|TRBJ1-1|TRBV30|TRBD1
CAWDRGLQDTEAFF
TGTGCCTGGGACAGGGGGTTGCAGGACACTGAAGCTTTCTTT
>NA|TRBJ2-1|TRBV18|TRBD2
CASSRPLAGHNEQFF
TGTGCCAGCTCACGGCCACTAGCGGGACACAATGAGCAGTTCTTC
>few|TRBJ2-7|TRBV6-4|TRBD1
CASSDSVGDRLHEQYF
TGTGCCAGCAGTGACTCGGTCGGGGACAGGCTCCACGAGCAGTACTTC
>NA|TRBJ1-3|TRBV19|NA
CASSIRDGNTIYF
TGTGCCAGTAGTATTCGGGATGGAAACACCATATATTTT
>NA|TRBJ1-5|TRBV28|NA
CASSLSQGYLSNQPQHF
TGTGCCAGCAGTTTATCCCAGGGATATCTTAGCAATCAGCCCCAGCATTTT
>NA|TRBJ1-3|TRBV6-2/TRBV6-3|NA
CASSYSGGSPGNTIYF
TGTGCCAGCAGTTACTCGGGCGGATCCCCTGGAAACACCATATATTTT
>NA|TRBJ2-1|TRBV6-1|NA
CASSERGTSYNEQFF
TGTGCCAGCAGTGAACGGGGGACATCCTACAATGAGCAGTTCTTC
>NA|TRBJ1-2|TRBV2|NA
CASSEMRGEGYTF
TGTGCCAGCAGTGAAATGCGGGGCGAAGGCTACACCTTC
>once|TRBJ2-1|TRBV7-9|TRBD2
CASSFSGASYNEQFF
TGTGCCAGCAGCTTTAGCGGGGCATCCTACAATGAGCAGTTCTTC
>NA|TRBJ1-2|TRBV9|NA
CASSPPDATYGYTF
TGTGCCAGCAGCCCCCCGGACGCCACCTATGGCTACACCTTC
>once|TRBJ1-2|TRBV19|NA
CASSAPGGTYTF
TGTGCCAGTAGTGCCCCCGGGGGTACCTACACCTTC
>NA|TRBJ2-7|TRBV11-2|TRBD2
CASSVTSGGTYEQYF
TGTGCCAGCAGCGTCACTAGCGGGGGGACCTACGAGCAGTACTTC
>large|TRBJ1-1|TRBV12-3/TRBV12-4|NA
CASSFDGRTEAFF
TGTGCCAGCAGTTTCGACGGAAGGACTGAAGCTTTCTTT
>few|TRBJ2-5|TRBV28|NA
CASSFEGQTQYF
TGTGCCAGCAGTTTTGAGGGTCAGACCCAGTACTTC
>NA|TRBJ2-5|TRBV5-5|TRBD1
CASSQGADETQYF
TGTGCCAGCAGTCAGGGGGCTGATGAGACCCAGTACTTC
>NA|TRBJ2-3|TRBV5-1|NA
CASSLVGGTYTDTQYF
TGCGCCAGCAGCTTGGTAGGCGGGACTTACACAGATACGCAGTATTTT
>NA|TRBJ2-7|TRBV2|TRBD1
CASSEASGGGEQYF
TGTGCCAGCAGTGAAGCTTCAGGGGGTGGCGAGCAGTACTTC
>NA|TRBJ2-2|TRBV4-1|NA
CASSQGLANTGELFF
TGCGCCAGCAGCCAAGGGCTGGCGAACACCGGGGAGCTGTTTTTT
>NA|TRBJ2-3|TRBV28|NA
CASTGPGDTQYF
TGTGCCAGCACCGGACCGGGGGATACGCAGTATTTT
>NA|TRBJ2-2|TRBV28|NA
CAISSMGTETGELFF
TGTGCCATCTCCTCTATGGGGACTGAGACCGGGGAGCTGTTTTTT
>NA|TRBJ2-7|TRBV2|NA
CASSLATYEQYF
TGTGCCAGCAGCCTAGCAACCTACGAGCAGTACTTC
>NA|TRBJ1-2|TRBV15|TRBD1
CATSRAHRGPNYGYTF
TGTGCCACCAGCAGAGCACACAGGGGGCCTAACTATGGCTACACCTTC
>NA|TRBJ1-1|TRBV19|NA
CASSSGPGTMNTEAFF
TGTGCCAGTAGTTCGGGACCGGGGACGATGAACACTGAAGCTTTCTTT
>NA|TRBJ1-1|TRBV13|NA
CASSLGPGDWGTEAFF
TGTGCCAGCAGCTTAGGGCCAGGGGATTGGGGCACTGAAGCTTTCTTT
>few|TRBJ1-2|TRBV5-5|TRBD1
CASSSADRDYGYTF
TGTGCCAGCAGCTCCGCTGACAGGGACTATGGCTACACCTTC
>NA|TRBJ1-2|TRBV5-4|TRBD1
CASNQVGRAGGYGYTF
TGTGCCAGCAACCAAGTTGGACGGGCAGGGGGCTATGGCTACACCTTC
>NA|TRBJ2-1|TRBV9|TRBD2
CASSVRSSGRATEQFF
TGTGCCAGCAGCGTAAGATCTAGCGGGAGGGCCACTGAGCAGTTCTTC
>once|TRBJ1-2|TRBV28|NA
CASRPTGTSGVYGYTF
TGTGCCAGCAGGCCGACGGGGACTAGTGGGGTCTATGGCTACACCTTC
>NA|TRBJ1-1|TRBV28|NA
CASSLGVQISEAFF
TGTGCCAGCAGTTTAGGGGTACAGATCTCTGAAGCTTTCTTT
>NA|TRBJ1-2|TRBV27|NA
CASSFRAGALENYGYTF
TGTGCCAGCAGTTTTCGGGCAGGGGCGCTGGAGAACTATGGCTACACCTTC
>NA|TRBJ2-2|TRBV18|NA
CASSPGTGNTGELFF
TGTGCCAGCTCACCGGGGACCGGTAACACCGGGGAGCTGTTTTTT
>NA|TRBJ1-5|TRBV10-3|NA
CAISDRGNQPQHF
TGTGCCATCAGTGATAGGGGCAATCAGCCCCAGCATTTT
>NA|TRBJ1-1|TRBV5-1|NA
CASSQSAGGITEAFF
TGCGCCAGCAGCCAAAGCGCGGGGGGCATTACTGAAGCTTTCTTT
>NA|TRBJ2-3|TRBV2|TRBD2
CASSSSSGASTDTQYF
TGTGCCAGCAGTAGTTCTAGCGGCGCTAGCACAGATACGCAGTATTTT
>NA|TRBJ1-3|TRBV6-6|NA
CASKGHGNTIYF
TGTGCCAGTAAAGGCCATGGAAACACCATATATTTT
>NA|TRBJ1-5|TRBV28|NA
CASSRLGVGQPNQPQHF
TGTGCCAGCAGCCGACTTGGCGTTGGGCAGCCCAATCAGCCCCAGCATTTT
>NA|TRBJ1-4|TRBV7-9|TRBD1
CASSPTGNGEKLFF
TGTGCCAGCAGCCCGACAGGGAATGGTGAAAAACTGTTTTTT
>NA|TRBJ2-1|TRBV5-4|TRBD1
CASSPSGGAEQFF
TGTGCCAGCAGCCCTTCAGGGGGCGCTGAGCAGTTCTTC
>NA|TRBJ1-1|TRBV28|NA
CASSRRPLKAFF
TGTGCCAGCAGCCGCCGCCCACTAAAAGCTTTCTTT
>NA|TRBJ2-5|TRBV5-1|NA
CASRTSFTVQETQYF
TGCGCCAGCAGGACCTCGTTCACAGTCCAAGAGACCCAGTACTTC
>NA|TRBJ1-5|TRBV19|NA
CASSIDIGGGNQPQHF
TGTGCCAGTAGTATAGATATAGGGGGGGGCAATCAGCCCCAGCATTTT
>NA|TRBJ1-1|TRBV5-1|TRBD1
CASSSTGSRGNTEAFF
TGCGCCAGCAGCTCGACAGGGTCAAGAGGGAACACTGAAGCTTTCTTT
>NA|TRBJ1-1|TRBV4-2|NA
CASSQVLRDTEAFF
TGTGCCAGCAGCCAGGTTCTACGGGACACTGAAGCTTTCTTT
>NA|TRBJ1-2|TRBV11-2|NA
CASSLVSNYGYTF
TGTGCCAGCAGCTTAGTTTCTAACTATGGCTACACCTTC
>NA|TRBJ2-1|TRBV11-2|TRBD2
CASSLDSPGGEQFF
TGTGCCAGCAGCTTAGATAGCCCGGGAGGTGAGCAGTTCTTC
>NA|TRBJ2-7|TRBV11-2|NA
CASSLNPVLNRYEQYF
TGTGCCAGCAGCCTCAACCCGGTCCTTAATAGGTACGAGCAGTACTTC
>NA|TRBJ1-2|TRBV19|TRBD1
CASSMTGLHYGYTF
TGTGCCAGTAGTATGACAGGGCTCCACTATGGCTACACCTTC
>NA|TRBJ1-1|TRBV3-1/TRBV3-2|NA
CASSQEVRNTEAFF
TGTGCCAGCAGCCAGGAGGTAAGGAACACTGAAGCTTTCTTT
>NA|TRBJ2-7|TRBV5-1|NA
CASSFGQASYEQYF
TGCGCCAGCAGCTTCGGCCAGGCCTCCTACGAGCAGTACTTC
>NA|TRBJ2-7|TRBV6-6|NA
CASSPSYEQYF
TGTGCCAGCAGTCCAAGTTACGAGCAGTACTTC
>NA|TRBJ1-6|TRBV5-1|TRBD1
CASSRQGLGYNSPLHF
TGCGCCAGCAGCCGACAGGGCCTGGGGTATAATTCACCCCTCCACTTT